This TCR beta chain was sequenced in a study of CD8 T cells in Susac syndrome. This clonotype occurred once. V lost 6 bases, J lost 0 bases, and 12 bases lay in between. The CDR3 extends over 14 amino acids. Germline assignment: CDR1 SNHLY and CDR2 FYNNEI. RNA totalling about 0.45 to 1 ug underwent reverse transcription with random hexamers. Amplification of TCR beta CDR3 was carried out by immunoSEQ multiplex PCR, which covered 54 Vbeta and 13 Jbeta segments. TCRdb independently ran MiXCR on the immunoSEQ multiplex PCR reads; one entry per CDR3 protein. The sample holds about 300,000 distinct CDR3 sequences, approximately 89% seen once.

V gene TRBV2 combines with J gene TRBJ2-7; D gene unclear. The sequenced sample consisted of CD8+ T cells from PBMCs. This clonotype was obtained from a human donor with multiple sclerosis. The CDR3 reads CASSQGGPSYEQYF. As DNA, the CDR3 is TGTGCCAGCAGCCAAGGCGGACCCTCCTACGAGCAGTACTTC.